Below, 21 T cell receptor beta chains from the same sample are listed, as sequenced in a study of T cells in Graves' hyperthyroidism and ophthalmopathy. It was RNA transcripts that yielded the amplified TCR beta CDR3 regions. A first-round RT-PCR of the TCR CDR3 used the HTBI primer set. TCRdb reanalysed the multiplex PCR reads using MiXCR and keeps one entry per CDR3 protein. The sample contains under 800,000 distinct CDR3 sequences, around 15% of which appear only once. Input material: blood. The source is a woman under 30 with Graves' hyperthyroidism.

This chain joins TRBV6-1 and TRBJ2-1; TRBD2 aligns across 9 bases. CDR1 is MNHNS, CDR2 SASEGT, per germline. Germline trimming cut 10 bases from V and 15 bases from J; bases unmatched to any gene: 25. The CDR3 is 16 residues long. The CDR3 nucleotides read TGTGCCACCAGATCCCCGCGGGAGGGCCTCAAACAAACAATGTTCTTC. This translates into CATRSPREGLKQTMFF.

The sample holds a few counts of this clonotype. The chain uses TRBV6-5 and TRBJ2-2, with a weak D call TRBD1 (6 bases). V dropped 8 bases and J dropped 4 bases, with 14 bases sitting between them. CDR3 length equals 14 residues. Germline CDR1 and CDR2: MNHEY and SVGAGI. The CDR3 DNA follows: TGTGCCAGCGGATACAGGGATTCCACCGGGGAGCTGTTTTTT. Translating it yields CASGYRDSTGELFF.

This clonotype came up many times. The chain couples TRBV5-1 to TRBJ1-5; a weak D match, TRBD1 (5 bases). This CDR3 is built from 16 residues. Deletions cut 4 bases from V and 3 bases from J, with 17 bases between. CDR1 and CDR2 (germline): SGHRS, YFSETQ. CDR3 sequence reads: CASSPGGTDFNQPQHF. The CDR3 coding sequence is TGCGCCAGCAGCCCTGGGGGGACGGACTTCAATCAGCCCCAGCATTTT.

In its sample, this clonotype was seen many times. The J gene is TRBJ2-2, the V gene TRBV20-1; TRBD2 might be the D (6 bases). V shed 5 bases and J shed 0 bases, with 16 bases lying between them. The CDR3 length is 16 residues. CDR1 and CDR2 from the germline V gene are DFQATT and SNEGSKA (reference sequence). The chain's CDR3 is CSAPRGGGTNTGELFF. The CDR3 nucleotides are TGCAGTGCTCCACGAGGTGGGGGGACGAACACCGGGGAGCTGTTTTTT.

This chain links TRBV28 with TRBJ1-5; no firm D call. This CDR3 has 15 residues. V was trimmed by 7 bases and J by 0 bases, leaving 13 bases between them. From germline, CDR1 is MDHEN and CDR2 SYDVKM. CDR3 DNA sequence: TGTGCCAGCACTCGGACGGAATTTAGCAATCAGCCCCAGCATTTT. Its protein is CASTRTEFSNQPQHF.

This clonotype was seen only a few times. CDR3 nucleotide sequence: TGTGCCTGGAGTCCCCGCGGGGCCTTGGCCTACAATGAGCAGTTCTTC. It encodes CAWSPRGALAYNEQFF. The rearrangement joins TRBV30 to TRBJ2-1; D might be TRBD2 (6 bases). Germline-derived CDR1 and CDR2 are GTSNPN and SVGIG (reference sequence). V was pared by 2 bases and J by 2 bases, with 16 bases between. CDR3 length equals 16 residues.

This clonotype came up many times. The rearrangement links TRBV28 to TRBJ1-1; possibly TRBD1 for D (5 bases). The CDR3 runs to 16 residues. V was cut by 5 bases and J by 0 bases, with 16 bases left in between. The germline V gene has CDR1 MDHEN and CDR2 SYDVKM. CDR3 loop: CASSRRGGIMNTEAFF. For the CDR3, the DNA is TGTGCCAGCAGTCGACGGGGGGGGATAATGAACACTGAAGCTTTCTTT.

In its sample, this clonotype was seen many times. The chain employs TRBV5-8 and TRBJ1-5; 7 bases line up with TRBD1. Germline CDR1 reads SGHTS; CDR2 reads YDEGEE. V dropped 4 bases and J dropped 3; count of bases not matched to a gene: 10. The CDR3 contains 16 residues. The CDR3 region has the DNA TGTGCCAGCAGCGGGGGACAGCTCCTTACCAATCAGCCCCAGCATTTT. Residues: CASSGGQLLTNQPQHF. The entire variable domain, with the rest obtained from reference TRBV5-8 and TRBJ1-5, is as follows: EAGVTQSPTHLIKTRGQQATLRCSPISGHTSVYWYQQALGLGLQFLLWYDEGEERNRGNFPPRFSGRQFPNYSSELNVNALELEDSALYLCASSGGQLLTNQPQHFGDGTRLSIL.

This clonotype was observed a few times. V and J are TRBV7-3 and TRBJ2-7, with D unclear. This CDR3 is 14 amino acids long. Germline V gives CDR1 SGHTA, CDR2 FQGTGA. V was shortened by 4 bases and J by 10 bases, with 20 bases between the two germline ends. This CDR3 is CASSSAATIPIQYF. The CDR3 bases are TGTGCCAGCAGCTCGGCCGCGACGATCCCTATTCAGTACTTC.

At least ten counts were recorded for this clonotype. The chain employs TRBV7-2 and TRBJ2-7; tentatively, D is TRBD2 (5 bases). Trimming shortened V by 5 bases and J by 3 bases, and 14 bases separated the two germline ends. Germline V gene data show CDR1 as SGHTA and CDR2 as FQGNSA. The CDR3 runs to 14 residues. This chain's CDR3 is CASSLGLVYYEQYF. In DNA form, the CDR3 reads TGTGCCAGCAGCCTTGGACTCGTTTACTACGAGCAGTACTTC.

This clonotype was observed at least ten times. This chain links TRBV2 with TRBJ2-3, with D perhaps matching TRBD2 (5 bases). With 5 bases removed from V and 0 bases from J, the gap between germline ends came to 18 bases. The CDR3 extends over 17 amino acids. CDR1 is SNHLY, CDR2 FYNNEI, per germline. CDR3 in amino acids: CASSRNSAKSSTDTQYF. The CDR3, as DNA: TGTGCCAGCAGTCGAAATAGCGCGAAATCCAGCACAGATACGCAGTATTTT.

Details on this clonotype: A much more abundant neighbour one base away suggests this may be a read error. V usage is TRBV11-3 and J usage is TRBJ2-1; D is unresolved. The J call may be wrong; the DNA end is better matched by TRBJ2-7. The CDR3 is 13 amino acids. Germline assignment: CDR1 SGHNT and CDR2 YENEEA. The CDR3, as DNA: TGTGCCAGCAGCTTAGGGATTGTCAATGAGCAGTACTTC. As protein: CASSLGIVNEQYF.

This clonotype was found many times. V usage is TRBV11-2 and J usage is TRBJ2-5; 7 nucleotides align to TRBD1. This CDR3 has 15 residues. V shed 4 bases and J 2 bases; nucleotides not matched to a gene: 7. Germline V gene lookup returns CDR1 SGHAT and CDR2 FQNNGV. CDR3 nucleotides: TGTGCCAGCAGCTGGACAGGAGTGGGGCAAGAGACCCAGTACTTC. Its protein is CASSWTGVGQETQYF. Filled out from reference TRBV11-2 and TRBJ2-5, the complete variable domain reads EAGVAQSPRYKIIEKRQSVAFWCNPISGHATLYWYQQILGQGPKLLIQFQNNGVVDDSQLPKDRFSAERLKGVDSTLKIQPAKLEDSAVYLCASSWTGVGQETQYFGPGTRLLVL.

This clonotype was recorded at least ten times. The chain recombines TRBV5-1 with TRBJ2-5, with 7 bases identical to TRBD2. Germline V CDR1 and CDR2: SGHRS, YFSETQ. V dropped 7 bases and J dropped 5; count of bases not matched to a gene: 11. CDR3 length: 14 amino acids. The CDR3, as DNA: TGCGCCAGCGGATTCGCGGGAGTCGTTGAGACCCAGTACTTC. This encodes CASGFAGVVETQYF.

This clonotype was picked up a small number of times. The chain uses TRBV6-5 and TRBJ2-2; 7 bases map to TRBD2. The CDR3 totals 15 residues. Unmatched junction bases numbered 6, after V lost 1 base and J lost 7 bases. Germline V gene sequence: CDR1 MNHEY, CDR2 SVGAGI. This CDR3 is CASSYFGLDYGELFF. DNA for the CDR3: TGTGCCAGCAGTTACTTTGGACTAGATTACGGGGAGCTGTTTTTT.

This clonotype was counted many times. The J gene is TRBJ2-7, the V gene TRBV28, with a tentative D call TRBD1 (6 bases). CDR1 and CDR2 from the germline V gene are MDHEN and SYDVKM. Between the trimmed V and J ends, which lost 6 bases and 0 bases, there was a span of 15 bases. The CDR3 runs to 15 residues. The CDR3 protein is CASRYGQIPSYEQYF. The CDR3, as DNA: TGTGCCAGCAGATATGGACAGATACCCTCCTACGAGCAGTACTTC.

The chain has TRBV27 and TRBJ2-1; either TRBD1 or TRBD2 may fit D (6 bases each). Trimming stripped 2 bases from V and 4 bases from J, with 9 bases between. Germline lookup yields CDR1 MNHEY and CDR2 SMNVEV (reference sequence). The CDR3 covers 14 residues. The CDR3 bases are TGTGCCAGCAGTTTAATAGGGGGGTACAATGAGCAGTTCTTC. Protein product: CASSLIGGYNEQFF.

This clonotype was counted only a few times. The genes are TRBV5-6 and TRBJ1-2; maybe TRBD1 (6 bases). This CDR3 contains 14 residues. V lost 3 bases, J lost 2 bases, and 11 bases lay in between. Germline-derived CDR1 and CDR2 are SGHDT and YYEEEE. CDR3 sequence: CASSSGTTNYGYTF. In DNA, the CDR3 is TGTGCCAGCAGCTCCGGGACAACCAACTATGGCTACACCTTC.

This clonotype was observed many times. V and J are TRBV20-1 and TRBJ2-1; 13 bases fit TRBD2. V lost 0 bases and J lost 7; bases outside the gene matches: 6. Germline CDR1 is DFQATT and CDR2 is SNEGSKA (reference sequence). This CDR3 spans 16 amino acids. The CDR3 region is CSARDTSGRVGNEQFF. In nucleotides, the CDR3 is TGCAGTGCTAGAGATACTAGCGGGAGGGTGGGGAATGAGCAGTTCTTC.

There are a few counts of this clonotype. This chain links TRBV5-4 with TRBJ2-3; D might be TRBD2 (6 bases). Trimming took off 2 bases at V and 4 bases at J, with 8 bases between the two ends. Germline CDR1 and CDR2: SGHNT and YYREEE (reference sequence). The CDR3 consists of 13 residues. The CDR3 sequence: CASSFVAADTQYF. The CDR3 bases are TGTGCCAGCAGCTTCGTAGCGGCAGATACGCAGTATTTT. Variable domain in full (rest from reference TRBV5-4 and TRBJ2-3): ETGVTQSPTHLIKTRGQQVTLRCSSQSGHNTVSWYQQALGQGPQFIFQYYREEENGRGNFPPRFSGLQFPNYSSELNVNALELDDSALYLCASSFVAADTQYFGPGTRLTVL.

In this sample, this clonotype turned up a few times. The rearrangement uses TRBV15 and TRBJ1-3; 7 nucleotides agree with TRBD1. J lost 0 bases, V lost 6 bases, and 5 bases had no gene match. This CDR3 has 15 amino acids. CDR1 is LNHNV, CDR2 YYDKDF, per germline (reference sequence). This chain's CDR3 is CATRTGSGSGNTIYF. CDR3 sequence (DNA): TGTGCCACCAGGACAGGGTCGGGCTCTGGAAACACCATATATTTT.